These 3 T cell receptor beta chains were sequenced from one sample in a study of blood T cell repertoires in COVID-19. Sequencing was performed with immunoSEQ multiplex PCR; in TCRdb, only in-frame clones are kept and a portion is missing. Among 400,000 to 550,000 clones, 87% were seen once, and the ten largest hold almost 2%. The sequenced material came from PBMCs or T cells enriched from blood (not recorded which). Receptors originate from a woman between 18 and 30 years old with acute COVID-19.

CDR3 amino acids: CASSTLPGQPSEVGFF. The CDR3 DNA reads TGTGCCAGTAGTACCCTCCCGGGACAGCCCTCCGAGGTGGGGTTCTTC. V and J are TRBV19 and TRBJ2-1; TRBD1 matches at 7 bases. V gave up 4 bases and J gave up 15 bases; unmatched junction bases: 21. Germline lookup yields CDR1 LNHDA and CDR2 SQIVND (reference sequence). This CDR3 contains 16 residues.

This chain uses TRBV10-3 with TRBJ2-7; 8 bases are a match to TRBD1. CDR3 length equals 13 residues. Germline CDR1 and CDR2: ENHRY and SYGVKD. The V gene end was trimmed by 6 bases and the J gene end by 0 bases; junction bases not matched to a gene: 1. The CDR3 loop is CAIRGQASYEQYF. For the CDR3, the DNA is TGTGCCATCAGGGGACAGGCCTCCTACGAGCAGTACTTC.

This chain links TRBV11-2 with TRBJ2-7; 12 nucleotides agree with TRBD1. The CDR3 consists of 16 residues. Trimming at V came to 4 bases and at J to 1 base, leaving 5 bases not matched to a gene. Germline CDR1 is SGHAT and CDR2 is FQNNGV. The CDR3 is CASSSGTGGPSYEQYF. The DNA of the CDR3 is TGTGCCAGCAGCTCGGGGACAGGGGGCCCGTCCTACGAGCAGTACTTC.